The 14 T cell receptor beta chains given below trace back to one sample, sequenced in a study of technical replicates of blood from a handful of donors (dated by TCRdb to about 2017). The library relied on the immunoSEQ multiplex PCR assay. TCRdb's version of the immuneACCESS table is confined to in-frame rearrangements and falls short of the full clone set. An unresolved V gene accounts for under half of the shortfall where checked; the remainder is of unknown origin. The sample table contains around 69,000 clones; only one count was recorded for roughly 97% of them. In total, the top ten clones hold approximately 0.2% of the sample. Sequenced: T cells isolated from PBMCs. The receptors stem from a human donor in good health.

This CDR3 is CASSYGGTGEKLFF. In DNA form, the CDR3 reads TGCGCCAGCAGCTACGGAGGGACGGGCGAAAAACTGTTTTTT. The chain combines TRBV5-1 with TRBJ1-4; D perhaps matches TRBD1 (5 bases). Trimming pared 3 bases from V and 8 bases from J, leaving 14 bases between. Germline V gene data show CDR1 as SGHRS and CDR2 as YFSETQ. CDR3 length: 14 residues.

V usage is TRBV29-1 and J usage is TRBJ2-7; TRBD1 agrees at 10 bases. Unmatched junction bases numbered 4, after V lost 4 bases and J lost 1 base. Germline assignment: CDR1 SQVTM and CDR2 ANQGSEA. CDR3 size: 14 residues. The CDR3 bases are TGCAGCGTTGCTGGACAGGGGGGGTCCTACGAGCAGTACTTC. Translating gives CSVAGQGGSYEQYF.

V and J are TRBV10-3 and TRBJ2-6; 12 bases are a match to TRBD2. CDR3 length: 18 amino acids. The ends lost 6 bases at V and 0 bases at J; junction bases unmatched: 6. Germline lookup yields CDR1 ENHRY and CDR2 SYGVKD. This CDR3 reads CAIRPGLAGDSGANVLTF. DNA for the CDR3: TGTGCCATCAGGCCGGGACTAGCGGGTGACTCTGGGGCCAACGTCCTGACTTTC.

The chain has TRBV6-6 and TRBJ2-3, with D uncertain. V was clipped by 2 bases and J by 4 bases, with 4 bases between them. The CDR3 spans 12 residues. Germline V gene data show CDR1 as MNHNY and CDR2 as SVGAGI (reference sequence). The CDR3: CASSYEADTQYF. CDR3 in DNA: TGTGCCAGCAGTTACGAGGCAGATACGCAGTATTTT.

This clone was observed a single time. This chain links TRBV5-1 with TRBJ2-2, with 12 bases fitting TRBD2. Germline trimming cut 1 base from V and 3 bases from J; bases unmatched to any gene: 7. This CDR3 spans 18 amino acids. Germline assignment: CDR1 SGHRS and CDR2 YFSETQ. DNA for the CDR3: TGCGCCAGCAGCTTGAGGACTAGCGGGAATCGGGACACCGGGGAGCTGTTTTTT. Translated: CASSLRTSGNRDTGELFF.

The V gene is TRBV7-8, the J gene TRBJ2-7; perhaps TRBD1 as D (6 bases). The germline V gene encodes CDR1 SGHVS and CDR2 FQNEAQ. The V and J ends lost 1 base and 3 bases respectively, with 13 bases between them. The CDR3 is made up of 15 amino acids. The CDR3 sequence is CASSLVSGAFYEQYF. In DNA form, the CDR3 reads TGTGCCAGCAGCTTAGTCTCAGGGGCTTTCTACGAGCAGTACTTC. Using reference TRBV7-8 and TRBJ2-7 for the parts outside the CDR3, the full variable domain is GAGVSQSPRYKVAKRGQDVALRCDPISGHVSLFWYQQALGQGPEFLTYFQNEAQLDKSGLPSDRFFAERPEGSVSTLKIQRTQQEDSAVYLCASSLVSGAFYEQYFGPGTRLTVT.

The chain is built from TRBV28 and TRBJ2-7; TRBD1 matches 8 bases. The CDR3 has 16 amino acids. CDR1 and CDR2 from the germline V gene are MDHEN and SYDVKM. V lost 7 bases and J lost 4; bases outside the gene matches: 15. The CDR3 nucleotides are TGTGCCAGCATCCCCGTCCGGGGACAGGTGACATACGAGCAGTACTTC. Amino acids: CASIPVRGQVTYEQYF.

The chain links TRBV6-1 to TRBJ2-3, with D unclear. The CDR3 spans 14 residues. Deletions cut 5 bases from V and 0 bases from J, with 9 bases between. Germline CDR1 and CDR2: MNHNS and SASEGT. CDR3 nucleotides: TGTGCCAGCAGTAGCTTTTCTAGCACAGATACGCAGTATTTT. Translating it yields CASSSFSSTDTQYF.

The gene calls are TRBV6-1 and TRBJ2-7; TRBD2 matches 9 bases. The CDR3 runs 14 residues. The germline V gene encodes CDR1 MNHNS and CDR2 SASEGT. The junction had 5 bases not matched to a gene; V was cut back by 8 bases and J by 0 bases. CDR3 protein: CASHSGGSSYEQYF. The CDR3 DNA follows: TGTGCCAGCCATAGCGGGGGAAGCTCCTACGAGCAGTACTTC.

The chain links TRBV13 to TRBJ2-5; the D gene is possibly TRBD2 (7 bases). The CDR3 is made up of 17 amino acids. V was shortened by 2 bases and J by 5 bases, with 21 bases between the two germline ends. Germline V gives CDR1 PRHDT, CDR2 FYEKMQ (reference sequence). The CDR3: CASSLRSVGGLRETQYF. The CDR3 DNA is TGTGCCAGCAGCTTAAGAAGCGTGGGGGGGCTTCGGGAGACCCAGTACTTC.

V gene TRBV7-9 combines with J gene TRBJ2-1; D gene ambiguous. Looked up from germline, CDR1 is SEHNR and CDR2 is FQNEAQ (reference sequence). V was pared by 5 bases and J by 1 base, with 9 bases between. The CDR3 is 14 amino acids. CDR3: CASSRGVSYNEQFF. The CDR3 DNA is TGTGCCAGCAGCAGAGGTGTTTCCTACAATGAGCAGTTCTTC.

The chain employs TRBV5-1 and TRBJ1-1; TRBD1 is a possible D gene (6 bases). The CDR3 has 17 amino acids. V gave up 2 bases and J gave up 0 bases, with 17 bases separating them. The germline V gene encodes CDR1 SGHRS and CDR2 YFSETQ. For the CDR3, the DNA is TGCGCCAGCAGCTTTGGACCACAGGGTCAGGTGAACACTGAAGCTTTCTTT. It encodes CASSFGPQGQVNTEAFF.

The rearrangement uses TRBV28 and TRBJ1-2, with 8 bases aligning to TRBD1. Trimming removed 5 bases from V and 1 base from J; junction bases left unmatched: 6. Germline values: CDR1 MDHEN, CDR2 SYDVKM. This CDR3 spans 15 amino acids. The CDR3 region has the DNA TGTGCCAGCAGTACCTCAACAGGGGGTAACTATGGCTACACCTTC. As protein: CASSTSTGGNYGYTF.

The V call is TRBV5-6, the J call TRBJ2-3; D gene ambiguous. CDR1 is SGHDT and CDR2 is YYEEEE in the germline V gene. V lost 0 bases and J lost 6, with 11 bases in between. This CDR3 has 14 amino acids. The CDR3 region has the DNA TGTGCCAGCAGCTTGGACGTCGCCCGGGATACGCAGTATTTT. It codes for CASSLDVARDTQYF.